This is a list of T cell receptor beta chains from one sample in a study of tumor-infiltrating lymphocytes in primary liver carcinoma. Using its own MiXCR run on the multiplex PCR reads, TCRdb lists one record per CDR3 protein. This sample has about 330,000 distinct CDR3 sequences, with less than 65% found just once. The specimen was peripheral blood. These receptors originate from a man in his forties with primary liver carcinoma and hepatitis B virus infection. The CDR3 runs from the conserved cysteine through the conserved F or W. The D gene is left open where the match is weak. Only some rows state a clone size, as once, few, many or a class for expanded clones.

j_call	v_call	clone_size	d_call	cdr3_aa	cdr3_nt
TRBJ1-1	TRBV11-2	-	-	CASSLGRGGLGYTEAFF	TGTGCCAGCAGCTTAGGGAGGGGGGGCCTCGGATACACTGAAGCTTTCTTT
TRBJ2-3	TRBV12-3/TRBV12-4	many	TRBD2	CASSLSAGGPDTQYF	TGTGCCAGCAGTTTATCCGCGGGAGGGCCAGATACGCAGTATTTT
TRBJ2-2	TRBV12-5	many	TRBD2	CASGSGTSGRTGELFF	TGTGCTAGTGGCTCGGGGACTAGCGGGCGTACCGGGGAGCTGTTTTTT
TRBJ2-7	TRBV11-2	-	-	CASSLVSLVWGQGREQYF	TGTGCCAGCAGCTTAGTATCACTGGTGTGGGGGCAGGGGAGAGAGCAGTACTTC
TRBJ2-7	TRBV6-1	medium-sized	-	CASSDGPYEQYF	TGTGCCAGTTCCGACGGACCATACGAGCAGTACTTC
TRBJ2-3	TRBV4-3	many	-	CASSQEPQGVTDTQYF	TGCGCCAGCAGCCAAGAACCTCAGGGCGTCACAGATACGCAGTATTTT
TRBJ2-5	TRBV12-5	many	-	CASGFGGTDTETQYF	TGTGCTAGTGGTTTCGGCGGGACAGACACGGAGACCCAGTACTTC
TRBJ1-1	TRBV29-1	-	-	CSVPTEETEAFF	TGCAGCGTTCCCACAGAGGAAACTGAAGCCTTCTTT
TRBJ1-5	TRBV15	-	-	CAIKGREINQPQHF	TGTGCCATCAAAGGGAGGGAAATCAATCAGCCCCAGCATTTT
TRBJ1-1	TRBV6-2/TRBV6-3	-	-	CASSYSIWATEDFF	TGTGCCAGCAGTTACTCGATCTGGGCTACTGAAGATTTCTTT
TRBJ2-4	TRBV11-3	-	-	CVSSLSASGTGESKIIQYF	TGTGTCAGCAGCTTAAGTGCTTCGGGGACCGGGGAGAGCAAAATCATTCAGTACTTC
TRBJ1-1	TRBV6-5	-	-	CASNRGSGTETFF	TGTGCCAGCAACCGGGGCTCGGGGACTGAAACTTTCTTT
TRBJ1-5	TRBV11-3	-	-	CASSLEGRGCVGNQPLRF	TGTGCCAGCAGCTTAGAGGGGAGGGGTTGCGTGGGTAATCAGCCCCTGCGTTTT
TRBJ1-6	TRBV5-1	-	TRBD1	CASSSTGWNSPLHF	TGCGCCAGCAGCTCGACAGGGTGGAATTCACCCCTCCACTTT
TRBJ1-1	TRBV28	once	-	CASNSEMGTEAFF	TGTGCCAGCAATTCCGAGATGGGCACTGAAGCTTTCTTT
TRBJ1-2	TRBV25-1	-	-	CASSERLQGGGYTF	TGTGCCAGCAGTGAACGGTTGCAGGGAGGGGGCTACACCTTC
TRBJ2-1	TRBV29-1	many	-	CSLYHDNEQFF	TGCAGCCTATACCACGACAATGAGCAGTTCTTC
TRBJ2-5	TRBV4-1	-	-	CASSQYWIPSGETQYF	TGCGCCAGCAGCCAATACTGGATACCGTCAGGAGAGACCCAGTACTTC
TRBJ1-1	TRBV10-3	many	-	CAISAVEGTEAFF	TGTGCCATCAGTGCCGTCGAAGGGACTGAAGCTTTCTTT
TRBJ2-7	TRBV11-2	-	-	CASSPGRSYEHYF	TGTGCCAGCAGCCCCGGACGCTCCTACGAGCACTACTTC
TRBJ2-5	TRBV11-1	-	-	CASSLNSQEAQYF	TGTGCCAGCAGCTTGAACAGCCAGGAGGCCCAGTACTTC
TRBJ2-3	TRBV19	-	TRBD1	CASSKQGVTDTQYF	TGTGCCAGTAGTAAGCAGGGGGTCACAGATACGCAGTATTTT
TRBJ2-7	TRBV10-1	-	TRBD2	CASRAGTSGSDDEQYF	TGCGCCAGCAGAGCCGGGACTAGCGGGAGCGACGACGAGCAGTACTTC
TRBJ2-1	TRBV5-8	-	TRBD2	CASSTGLAGGPIEQFF	TGTGCCAGCAGCACCGGACTAGCGGGAGGGCCTATTGAGCAGTTCTTC
TRBJ2-7	TRBV10-3	few	TRBD1	CAISDRDRGAYEQYF	TGTGCCATCAGTGACCGGGACAGGGGGGCCTACGAGCAGTACTTC
TRBJ2-7	TRBV11-2	-	-	CASSVVGASFQSSYEQYF	TGTGCCAGCAGCGTAGTGGGAGCCTCCTTTCAGAGCTCCTACGAGCAGTACTTC
TRBJ2-7	TRBV11-2	few	TRBD1	CASSSLRRQGAYEQYF	TGTGCCAGCAGCTCCCTCCGCCGACAGGGGGCCTACGAGCAGTACTTC
TRBJ1-5	TRBV6-6	-	-	CVSSYLADHHPQHF	TGTGTCAGCAGTTACCTGGCGGACCATCATCCCCAGCATTTT
TRBJ2-7	TRBV6-5	-	TRBD1	CVSSYSSLGTGLYEQYF	TGTGTCAGCAGTTACTCGAGCTTAGGGACAGGGCTCTACGAGCAGTACTTC
TRBJ1-1	TRBV5-6	few	-	CTSSFLGSLGGNTEAFF	TGTACCAGCAGCTTCTTGGGCTCATTAGGGGGAAACACTGAAGCTTTCTTT
TRBJ1-5	TRBV6-6	few	-	CASSYPGASNQPQHF	TGTGCCAGCAGTTACCCCGGGGCTAGCAATCAGCCCCAGCATTTT
TRBJ2-7	TRBV11-3	-	-	CASTPVGRPSEQYF	TGTGCAAGCACCCCGGTGGGGCGCCCGTCCGAGCAGTACTTC
TRBJ1-1	TRBV5-1	few	TRBD1	CASSLGDRGQAFF	TGCGCCAGCAGCTTGGGGGACAGGGGACAAGCTTTCTTT
TRBJ2-7	TRBV5-6	-	TRBD2	CASSPSGRTGAELYF	TGTGCCAGCAGCCCGTCCGGGAGGACTGGGGCCGAGCTGTACTTC
TRBJ2-1	TRBV6-5	-	-	CASSFSSLAMRNEQFF	TGTGCCAGCAGTTTCTCGAGCCTAGCGATGAGGAATGAGCAGTTTTTC
TRBJ2-7	TRBV6-5	-	TRBD2	CASSYAGGVARAVKQYF	TGTGCCAGCAGTTACGCGGGGGGGGTGGCCCGGGCTGTTAAGCAGTACTTC
TRBJ2-7	TRBV6-5	-	-	CASIYVRSHEQYF	TGTGCCAGCATTTACGTTAGATCCCACGAGCAGTACTTC